The rows below give T cell receptor beta chains drawn from one sample of a study of cytotoxic CD8 clonotypes in ibrutinib-treated CLL. Clones were read by immunoSEQ multiplex PCR, and TCRdb kept only the in-frame ones, dropping some. The sample lists some 200,000 clones, approximately 79% seen once, with approximately 10% in the top ten. Sequencing used PBMCs, obtained after 12 months of ibrutinib treatment. These receptors were taken from a human donor with chronic lymphocytic leukemia. Each CDR3 is given with its conserved first and last residue. Fields, in order: D gene, clone size, J gene, V gene, CDR3 DNA, CDR3 protein. The D gene is left open where the match is weak. Clone size is given for some rows only: seen once, a few or many times, or a class if the clone is expanded.

D: NA; size: NA; J: TRBJ1-6; V: TRBV7-3; DNA: TGTGCCAGCAGCTCTAGGAATAATTCACCCCTCCACTTT; CDR3: CASSSRNNSPLHF
D: TRBD2; size: NA; J: TRBJ2-1; V: TRBV4-1; DNA: TGCGCCAGCAGCATGACTAGCGGGGGTTACAATGAGCAGTTCTTC; CDR3: CASSMTSGGYNEQFF
D: NA; size: NA; J: TRBJ1-2; V: TRBV20-1; DNA: TGCAGGGCCCCAGGGGTTAGTGGCTACACCTTC; CDR3: CRAPGVSGYTF
D: NA; size: NA; J: TRBJ1-1; V: TRBV7-8; DNA: TGTGCCAGCAGCGTCAATTTTCAGTTGAACACTGAAGCTTTCTTT; CDR3: CASSVNFQLNTEAFF
D: TRBD1; size: NA; J: TRBJ2-7; V: TRBV18; DNA: TGTGCCAGCTCACCACCGGACAGGGGGCAATCCTACGAGCAGTACTTC; CDR3: CASSPPDRGQSYEQYF
D: NA; size: NA; J: TRBJ1-2; V: TRBV10-3; DNA: TGTGCCATGAACGACAAGACTAACTATGGCTACACCTTC; CDR3: CAMNDKTNYGYTF
D: NA; size: once; J: TRBJ1-2; V: TRBV7-9; DNA: TGTGCCAGCGGACCCACAAACTATGGCTACACCTTC; CDR3: CASGPTNYGYTF
D: NA; size: NA; J: TRBJ1-4; V: TRBV20-1; DNA: TGCAGTGCCCAGGGTGAAAAACTGTTTTTT; CDR3: CSAQGEKLFF
D: TRBD2; size: NA; J: TRBJ2-1; V: TRBV27; DNA: TGTGCCAGCAGTTTAAGCGGGAGGGCCTATGAGCAGTTCTTC; CDR3: CASSLSGRAYEQFF
D: NA; size: NA; J: TRBJ1-5; V: TRBV15; DNA: TGTGCCACCAGGCAGGGAGACCAGCCCCAGCATTTT; CDR3: CATRQGDQPQHF
D: TRBD1; size: NA; J: TRBJ1-5; V: TRBV19; DNA: TGTGCCAGTAGTACCCGACAGGGCCCTCAGCCCCAGCATTTT; CDR3: CASSTRQGPQPQHF
D: NA; size: many; J: TRBJ1-5; V: TRBV28; DNA: TGTGCCAGCAGACAGCAGGAGAGGCCCCAGCATTTT; CDR3: CASRQQERPQHF
D: NA; size: NA; J: TRBJ2-6; V: TRBV2; DNA: TGTGCCAGCAGTCCATCCAGGGCTGGGGCCAACGTCCTGACTTTC; CDR3: CASSPSRAGANVLTF
D: NA; size: NA; J: TRBJ2-3; V: TRBV7-9; DNA: TGTGCTCAGGGGCGGGGGCCTAGCACAGATACGCAGTATTTT; CDR3: CAQGRGPSTDTQYF
D: NA; size: few; J: TRBJ1-4; V: TRBV4-2; DNA: TGTGCCAGCAGCCAAGATAGGGGAGAGCAAAAACTGTTTTTT; CDR3: CASSQDRGEQKLFF
D: NA; size: NA; J: TRBJ1-4; V: TRBV10-2; DNA: TGCGCCAGCAGTGACCGGACGGGAGCAACTAATGAAAAACTGTTTTTT; CDR3: CASSDRTGATNEKLFF
D: NA; size: NA; J: TRBJ1-1; V: TRBV20-1; DNA: TGCAGTGCTAGGCGGGGGCCTGAAGCTTTCTTT; CDR3: CSARRGPEAFF
D: NA; size: few; J: TRBJ2-7; V: TRBV28; DNA: TGTGCCAGCAGTTTATTGGACAGCCCCTACGAGCAGTACTTC; CDR3: CASSLLDSPYEQYF
D: TRBD2; size: NA; J: TRBJ2-1; V: TRBV5-1; DNA: TGCGCCAGCAGCGAATCGACTAGCGGACCGAACGGTGAGCAGTTCTTC; CDR3: CASSESTSGPNGEQFF
D: NA; size: few; J: TRBJ1-5; V: TRBV6-1; DNA: TGTGCCAGCAGTGGTAATATCGATCAGCCCCAGCATTTT; CDR3: CASSGNIDQPQHF
D: NA; size: NA; J: TRBJ1-1; V: TRBV5-1; DNA: TGCGCCAGCAGCACCTGGACAGTTGAAGAGACGGGAGCTTTCTTT; CDR3: CASSTWTVEETGAFF
D: NA; size: NA; J: TRBJ2-1; V: TRBV11-2; DNA: TGTGCCAGCAGCCTCATATTCAATGAGCAGTTCTTC; CDR3: CASSLIFNEQFF
D: TRBD2; size: NA; J: TRBJ2-7; V: TRBV29-1; DNA: TGCAGCGGATCTAGCGGGGGCCTCCCCTACGAGCAGTACTTC; CDR3: CSGSSGGLPYEQYF
D: NA; size: NA; J: TRBJ1-3; V: TRBV7-9; DNA: TGTGCCAGCAGCTTAGCGGGTATCAGCTCTGGAAACACCATATATTTT; CDR3: CASSLAGISSGNTIYF
D: NA; size: NA; J: TRBJ1-2; V: TRBV6-5; DNA: TGTGCCAGCAGTTACGACCCCGGCAACTATGGCTACACCTTC; CDR3: CASSYDPGNYGYTF
D: TRBD1; size: NA; J: TRBJ1-1; V: TRBV4-2; DNA: TGTGCCAGCAGCCAGGGGACAGGGGAGCTTGAAGCTTTCTTT; CDR3: CASSQGTGELEAFF
D: NA; size: NA; J: TRBJ1-1; V: TRBV19; DNA: TGTGCCAGTAGTATAGTTAGCCGTGAAGCTTTCTTT; CDR3: CASSIVSREAFF
D: NA; size: few; J: TRBJ1-6; V: TRBV6-5; DNA: TGTGCCAGCAGTTACTCGTCCGGCGGTTCACCCCTCCACTTT; CDR3: CASSYSSGGSPLHF
D: TRBD1; size: NA; J: TRBJ2-4; V: TRBV19; DNA: TGTGCCAGTAGTGACCAAGGGGGCGCCGACAAAAACATTCAGTACTTC; CDR3: CASSDQGGADKNIQYF
D: NA; size: NA; J: TRBJ2-3; V: TRBV7-9; DNA: TGTGCCAGCAGATCGGCGGGGGCCACGGATACGCAGTATTTT; CDR3: CASRSAGATDTQYF
D: TRBD1; size: few; J: TRBJ2-5; V: TRBV5-1; DNA: TGCGCCAGCAGCTTACAGGGGCCACAAGAGACCCAGTACTTC; CDR3: CASSLQGPQETQYF
D: NA; size: NA; J: TRBJ1-5; V: TRBV2; DNA: TGTGCCAGCAGTGAAAATGGGGGCAATCAGCCCCAGCATTTT; CDR3: CASSENGGNQPQHF
D: TRBD2; size: NA; J: TRBJ2-7; V: TRBV5-1; DNA: TGCGCCAGCAGGACCGAACTAGCGGGGGACCCCTACGAGCAGTACTTC; CDR3: CASRTELAGDPYEQYF
D: NA; size: NA; J: TRBJ2-7; V: TRBV4-1; DNA: TGCGCCAGCAGCACCCTCGCGGGGGCCGGCGAGCAGTACTTC; CDR3: CASSTLAGAGEQYF
D: NA; size: NA; J: TRBJ1-1; V: TRBV2; DNA: TGTGCCAGCAGGGGGGTAGTTGGGAAGGACACTGAAGCTTTCTTT; CDR3: CASRGVVGKDTEAFF
D: TRBD1; size: once; J: TRBJ1-5; V: TRBV4-2; DNA: TGTGCCAGCAGCCAATTGGACAGGCCGGGAGACCAGCCCCAGCATTTT; CDR3: CASSQLDRPGDQPQHF
D: NA; size: NA; J: TRBJ2-2; V: TRBV6-5; DNA: TGTGCCAGCAGTTACTCGGGAACAGGTCTTCCCGGGGAGCTGTTTTTT; CDR3: CASSYSGTGLPGELFF
D: NA; size: NA; J: TRBJ2-5; V: TRBV5-1; DNA: TGCGCCAGCAGCCCTACCGGGAAGACCCAGTACTTC; CDR3: CASSPTGKTQYF
D: NA; size: NA; J: TRBJ2-7; V: TRBV29-1; DNA: TGCAGCGTTGCGCGAGCGGGCTACGAGCAGTACTTC; CDR3: CSVARAGYEQYF
D: TRBD1; size: NA; J: TRBJ1-6; V: TRBV7-8; DNA: TGTGCCAGCAGCTACAGGACAGGGGGCAACTCACCCCTCCACTTT; CDR3: CASSYRTGGNSPLHF
D: TRBD1; size: once; J: TRBJ2-1; V: TRBV4-2; DNA: TGTGCCAGCAGCCAATATACAGGGGCCCACAATGAGCAGTTCTTC; CDR3: CASSQYTGAHNEQFF
D: NA; size: NA; J: TRBJ2-7; V: TRBV7-8; DNA: TGTGCCAGCAGCTTAGAGTTTATAACGGAACTAACCTACGAGCAGTACTTC; CDR3: CASSLEFITELTYEQYF
D: TRBD1; size: NA; J: TRBJ1-6; V: TRBV9; DNA: TGTGCCAGCAGCGAAACCGGGACAGATAATTCACCCCTCCACTTT; CDR3: CASSETGTDNSPLHF
D: NA; size: NA; J: TRBJ2-7; V: TRBV12-2; DNA: TGTGCAAGTCGCTTCAGAATGTTTTCGGGGTTAACCTACGAGCAGTACTTC; CDR3: CASRFRMFSGLTYEQYF
D: TRBD2; size: NA; J: TRBJ2-1; V: TRBV6-5; DNA: TGTGCCAGCGGCGGGAGGGACTACAATGAGCAGTTCTTC; CDR3: CASGGRDYNEQFF
D: NA; size: NA; J: TRBJ1-1; V: TRBV2; DNA: TGTGCCAGCAGTGAAACGCCGGGGGACACTGAAGCTTTCTTT; CDR3: CASSETPGDTEAFF
D: TRBD2; size: NA; J: TRBJ2-5; V: TRBV5-6; DNA: TGTGCCAGCAGCCGGACTAGCGGGGGCCAAGAGACCCAGTACTTC; CDR3: CASSRTSGGQETQYF
D: TRBD1; size: once; J: TRBJ2-7; V: TRBV2; DNA: TGTGCCAGCAGCGTTGAACTTCCCGGGACAGGTCGCCTAAGGTTC; CDR3: CASSVELPGTGRLRF
D: NA; size: NA; J: TRBJ1-5; V: TRBV6-5; DNA: TGTGCCAGCAGTCCCAACGGGGGTATTAATCAGCCCCAGCATTTT; CDR3: CASSPNGGINQPQHF
D: NA; size: NA; J: TRBJ2-1; V: TRBV15; DNA: TGTGCCACCAGCAGAGTGCAGGCTAGCGCTGAGCAGTTCTTC; CDR3: CATSRVQASAEQFF
D: TRBD2; size: once; J: TRBJ2-1; V: TRBV5-1; DNA: TGCGCCAGCAGCTTAGGGGGCTGGACTAGCGGGTCCCATGAGCAGTTCTTC; CDR3: CASSLGGWTSGSHEQFF
D: NA; size: NA; J: TRBJ1-1; V: TRBV5-1; DNA: TGCGCCAGCAGCTTGAGGGCAGGGGCGGACACTGAAGCTTTCTTT; CDR3: CASSLRAGADTEAFF
D: NA; size: NA; J: TRBJ2-3; V: TRBV27; DNA: TGTGCCAGCAGTTTACCACTAGCACGGGAATTCACAGATACGCAGTATTTT; CDR3: CASSLPLAREFTDTQYF
D: TRBD1; size: NA; J: TRBJ2-2; V: TRBV5-1; DNA: TGCGCCAGCAGCCCTGGCAGGGGGACCGGGGAGCTGTTTTTT; CDR3: CASSPGRGTGELFF
D: NA; size: NA; J: TRBJ1-1; V: TRBV5-5; DNA: TGTGCCAGCAGCTTGGACAGGGTTACTGAAGCTTTCTTT; CDR3: CASSLDRVTEAFF